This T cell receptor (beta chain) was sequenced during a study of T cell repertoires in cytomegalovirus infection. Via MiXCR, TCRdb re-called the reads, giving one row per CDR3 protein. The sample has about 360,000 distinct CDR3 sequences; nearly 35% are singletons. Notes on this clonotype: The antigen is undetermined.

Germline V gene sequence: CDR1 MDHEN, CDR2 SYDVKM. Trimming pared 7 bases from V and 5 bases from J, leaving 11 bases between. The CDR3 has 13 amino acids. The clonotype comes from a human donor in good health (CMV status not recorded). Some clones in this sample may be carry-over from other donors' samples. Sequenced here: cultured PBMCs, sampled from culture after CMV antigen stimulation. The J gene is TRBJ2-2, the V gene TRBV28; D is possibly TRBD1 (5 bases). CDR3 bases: TGTGCCAGCAATCTTCCAGGGACCGGGGAGCTGTTTTTT. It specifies CASNLPGTGELFF.